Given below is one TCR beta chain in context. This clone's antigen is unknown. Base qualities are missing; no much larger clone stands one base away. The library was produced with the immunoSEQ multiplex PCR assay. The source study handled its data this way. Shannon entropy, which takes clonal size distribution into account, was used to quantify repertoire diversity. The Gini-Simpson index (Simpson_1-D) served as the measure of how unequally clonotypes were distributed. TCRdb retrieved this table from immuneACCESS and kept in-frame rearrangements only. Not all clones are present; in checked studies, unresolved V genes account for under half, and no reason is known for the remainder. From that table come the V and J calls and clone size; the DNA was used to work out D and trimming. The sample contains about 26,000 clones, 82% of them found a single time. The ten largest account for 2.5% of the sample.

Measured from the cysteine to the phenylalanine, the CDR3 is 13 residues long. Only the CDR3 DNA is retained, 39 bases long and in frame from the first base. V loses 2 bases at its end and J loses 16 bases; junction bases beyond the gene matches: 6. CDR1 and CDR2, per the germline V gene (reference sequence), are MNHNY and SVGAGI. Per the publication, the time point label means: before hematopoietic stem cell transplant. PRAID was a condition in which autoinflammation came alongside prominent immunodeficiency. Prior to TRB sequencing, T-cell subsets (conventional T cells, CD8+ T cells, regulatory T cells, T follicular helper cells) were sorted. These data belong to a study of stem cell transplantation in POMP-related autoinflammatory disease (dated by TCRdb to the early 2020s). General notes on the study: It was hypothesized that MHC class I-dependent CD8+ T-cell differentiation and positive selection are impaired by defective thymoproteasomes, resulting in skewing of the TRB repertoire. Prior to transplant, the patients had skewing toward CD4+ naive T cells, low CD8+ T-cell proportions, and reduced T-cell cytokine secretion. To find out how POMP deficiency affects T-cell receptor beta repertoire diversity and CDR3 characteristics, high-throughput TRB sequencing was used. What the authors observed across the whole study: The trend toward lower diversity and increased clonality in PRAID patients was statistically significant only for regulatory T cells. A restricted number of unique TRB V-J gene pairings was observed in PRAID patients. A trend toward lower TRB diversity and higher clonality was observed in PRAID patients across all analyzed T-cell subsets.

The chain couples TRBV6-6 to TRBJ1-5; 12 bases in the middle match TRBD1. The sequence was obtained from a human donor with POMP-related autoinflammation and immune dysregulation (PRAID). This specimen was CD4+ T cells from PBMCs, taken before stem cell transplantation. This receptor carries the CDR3 CASSYGGTGGIHF. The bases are TGTGCCAGCAGTTACGGCGGGACAGGGGGCATACATTTT.